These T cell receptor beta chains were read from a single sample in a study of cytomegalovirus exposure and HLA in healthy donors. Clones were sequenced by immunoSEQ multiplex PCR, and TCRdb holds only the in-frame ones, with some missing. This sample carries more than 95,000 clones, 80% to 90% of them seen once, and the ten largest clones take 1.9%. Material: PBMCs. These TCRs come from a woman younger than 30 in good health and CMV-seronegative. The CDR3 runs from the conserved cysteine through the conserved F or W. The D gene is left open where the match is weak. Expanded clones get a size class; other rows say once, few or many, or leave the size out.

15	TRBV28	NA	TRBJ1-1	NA	CASSTHATGNTEAFF	TGTGCCAGCAGTACGCATGCGACAGGGAACACTGAAGCTTTCTTT
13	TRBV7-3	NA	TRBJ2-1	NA	CASSPSGRNEQFF	TGTGCCAGCAGCCCCAGTGGGAGGAATGAGCAGTTCTTC
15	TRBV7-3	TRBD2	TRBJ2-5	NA	CASSLIGGTGETQYF	TGTGCCAGCAGCTTAATCGGGGGGACGGGAGAGACCCAGTACTTC
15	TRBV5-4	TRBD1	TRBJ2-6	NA	CASSPGGSGANVLTF	TGTGCCAGCAGCCCAGGGGGCTCTGGGGCCAACGTCCTGACTTTC
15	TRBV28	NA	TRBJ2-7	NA	CASSFGRGGSYEQYF	TGTGCCAGCAGTTTCGGAAGGGGTGGGTCATACGAGCAGTACTTC
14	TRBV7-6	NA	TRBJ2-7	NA	CASSIGSASYEQYF	TGTGCCAGCAGCATCGGGAGCGCTTCCTACGAGCAGTACTTC
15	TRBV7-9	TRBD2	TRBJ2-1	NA	CASSLGGGTYNEQFF	TGTGCCAGCAGCTTAGGCGGGGGGACCTACAATGAGCAGTTCTTC
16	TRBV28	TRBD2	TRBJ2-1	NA	CASSPPGTSGNNEQFF	TGTGCCAGCAGTCCGCCCGGGACTAGCGGGAACAATGAGCAGTTCTTC
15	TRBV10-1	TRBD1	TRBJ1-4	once	CASSESAGGSGKLFF	TGCGCCAGCAGTGAGTCAGCAGGGGGATCAGGAAAACTGTTTTTT
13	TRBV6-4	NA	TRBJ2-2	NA	CASSATEAGELFF	TGTGCCAGCAGTGCGACAGAGGCCGGGGAGCTGTTTTTT
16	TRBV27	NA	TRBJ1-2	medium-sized	CASSPSLAGPNYGYTF	TGTGCCAGCAGTCCCTCCTTGGCAGGGCCGAACTATGGCTACACCTTC
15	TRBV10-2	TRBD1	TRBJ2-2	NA	CASSESRTGTGELFF	TGCGCCAGCAGTGAGTCCCGGACAGGCACCGGGGAGCTGTTTTTT
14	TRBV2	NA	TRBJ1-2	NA	CASSVLGQGNGYTF	TGTGCCAGCAGTGTTTTAGGGCAGGGTAATGGCTACACCTTC
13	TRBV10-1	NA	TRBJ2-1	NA	CASSESTGDEQFF	TGCGCCAGCAGTGAGTCGACGGGGGATGAGCAGTTCTTC
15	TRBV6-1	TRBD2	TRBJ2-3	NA	CASSVGAGAADTQYF	TGTGCCAGCAGTGTTGGTGCGGGAGCAGCAGATACGCAGTATTTT
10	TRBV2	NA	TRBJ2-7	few	CATSGYEQYF	TGTGCCACCTCAGGGTACGAGCAGTACTTC
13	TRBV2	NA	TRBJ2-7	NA	CASSGAGSYEQYF	TGTGCCAGCAGTGGGGCAGGGTCCTACGAGCAGTACTTC
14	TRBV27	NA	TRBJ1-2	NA	CASSLSNGFRGYTF	TGTGCCAGCAGTTTATCGAACGGGTTTCGAGGCTACACCTTC
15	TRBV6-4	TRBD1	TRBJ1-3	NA	CASDGQGIAGNTIYF	TGTGCCAGCGACGGACAGGGTATCGCTGGAAACACCATATATTTT
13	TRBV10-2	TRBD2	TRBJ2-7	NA	CASSTSGAYEQYF	TGCGCCAGCAGCACTAGCGGCGCCTACGAGCAGTACTTC
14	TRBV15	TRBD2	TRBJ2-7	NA	CATSRSGTTYEQYF	TGTGCCACCAGCAGGAGCGGGACCACCTACGAGCAGTACTTC
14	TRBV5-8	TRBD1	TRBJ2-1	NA	CASSQGASYNEQFF	TGTGCCAGCAGTCAGGGGGCCTCCTACAATGAGCAGTTCTTC
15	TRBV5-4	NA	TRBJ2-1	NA	CASSLTQLPYNEQFF	TGTGCCAGCAGCTTGACTCAACTTCCCTACAATGAGCAGTTCTTC
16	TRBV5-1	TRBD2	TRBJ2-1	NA	CASSFGGGSSYNEQFF	TGCGCCAGCAGCTTTGGGGGAGGGAGCTCCTACAATGAGCAGTTCTTC
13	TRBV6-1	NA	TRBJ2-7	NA	CASSIRTAYEQYF	TGTGCCAGCAGTATCCGGACAGCCTACGAGCAGTACTTC
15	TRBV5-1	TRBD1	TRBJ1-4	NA	CASSTTGASNEKLFF	TGCGCCAGCAGCACAACAGGGGCCTCTAATGAAAAACTGTTTTTT
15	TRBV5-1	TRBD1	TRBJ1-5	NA	CASSPGDRANQPQHF	TGCGCCAGCAGCCCGGGGGACAGGGCCAATCAGCCCCAGCATTTT
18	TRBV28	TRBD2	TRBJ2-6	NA	CASSSPAGGGSGANVLTF	TGTGCCAGCAGTTCCCCGGCGGGAGGGGGCTCTGGGGCCAACGTCCTGACTTTC
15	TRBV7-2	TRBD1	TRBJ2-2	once	CASSLWAGGSGELFF	TGTGCCAGCAGCTTATGGGCAGGGGGCTCCGGGGAGCTGTTTTTT
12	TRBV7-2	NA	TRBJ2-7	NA	CASSSGLYEQYF	TGTGCCAGCAGCTCAGGACTCTACGAGCAGTACTTC
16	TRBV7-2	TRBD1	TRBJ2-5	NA	CASSTKQGAMRETQYF	TGTGCCAGCAGCACAAAACAGGGGGCAATGAGAGAGACCCAGTACTTC
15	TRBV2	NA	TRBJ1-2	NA	CASGQGLEINYGYTF	TGTGCCAGCGGTCAGGGTTTAGAGATTAACTATGGCTACACCTTC
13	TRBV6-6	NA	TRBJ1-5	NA	CASSYSEAWPQHF	TGTGCCAGCAGTTACTCCGAAGCTTGGCCCCAGCATTTT
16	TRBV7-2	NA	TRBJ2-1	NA	CASSRQAGFSYNEQFF	TGTGCCAGCAGCCGACAAGCGGGTTTCTCCTACAATGAGCAGTTCTTC
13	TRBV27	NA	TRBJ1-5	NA	CASSLQGGQPQHF	TGTGCCAGCAGCCTGCAGGGAGGTCAGCCCCAGCATTTT
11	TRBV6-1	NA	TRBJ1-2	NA	CAGTSGYGYTF	TGTGCCGGTACGAGTGGCTATGGCTACACCTTC
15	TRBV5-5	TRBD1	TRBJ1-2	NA	CASRRGTGVGYGYTF	TGTGCCAGCAGGCGCGGGACAGGGGTTGGCTATGGCTACACCTTC
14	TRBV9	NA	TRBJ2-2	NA	CASSVTTSTGELFF	TGTGCCAGCAGCGTAACGACTTCGACCGGGGAGCTGTTTTTT
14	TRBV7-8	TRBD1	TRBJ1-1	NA	CASSLTGGHTEAFF	TGTGCCAGCAGCCTCACAGGGGGCCACACTGAAGCTTTCTTT
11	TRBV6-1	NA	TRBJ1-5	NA	CASSRGRAQHF	TGTGCCAGCAGCCGAGGGAGGGCCCAGCATTTT
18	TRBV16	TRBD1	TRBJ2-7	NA	CASISAGRDRGLSYEQYF	TGTGCCAGCATCTCCGCCGGGCGGGACAGGGGGTTGTCCTACGAGCAGTACTTC
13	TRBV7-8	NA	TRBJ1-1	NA	CASSLDQSTEAFF	TGTGCCAGCAGCTTAGACCAGTCCACTGAAGCTTTCTTT
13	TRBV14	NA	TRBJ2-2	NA	CASSQDLGLRLFF	TGTGCCAGCAGCCAAGATTTGGGGCTACGGCTGTTTTTT
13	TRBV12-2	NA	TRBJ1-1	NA	CASRLVADTEAFF	TGTGCAAGTCGCTTAGTGGCAGACACTGAAGCTTTCTTT